A selection of T cell receptor beta chains follows, all from one sample in a study of blood T cell repertoires in COVID-19. The method was immunoSEQ multiplex PCR; TCRdb's version includes in-frame clones alone and lacks a portion of them. Among tens of thousands of clones listed, around 90% were seen once. The specimen was peripheral blood. The receptors were sampled from a human donor in a cohort sampled during active COVID-19. CDR3s include the opening cysteine and the closing phenylalanine or tryptophan. A D gene is named only where the DNA matches it firmly. The size field is filled for only some rows; it gives once, few, many or a size class.

V gene: TRBV7-8; D gene: TRBD2; J gene: TRBJ2-7; clone size: once; CDR3 protein: CASSLVSGTSVYEQYF; CDR3 DNA: TGTGCCAGCAGCTTGGTCTCCGGGACTAGTGTGTACGAGCAGTACTTC
V gene: TRBV3-1/TRBV3-2; D gene: .; J gene: TRBJ1-4; clone size: .; CDR3 protein: CASSQERGAPPEKLFF; CDR3 DNA: TGTGCCAGCAGCCAAGAACGGGGGGCGCCCCCTGAAAAACTGTTTTTT
V gene: TRBV7-2; D gene: TRBD2; J gene: TRBJ2-7; clone size: .; CDR3 protein: CASSQRGSYEQYF; CDR3 DNA: TGTGCCAGCAGCCAGCGGGGCTCCTACGAGCAGTACTTC
V gene: TRBV28; D gene: .; J gene: TRBJ1-2; clone size: .; CDR3 protein: CASSVSRGIYGYTF; CDR3 DNA: TGTGCCAGCAGCGTCTCCAGGGGTATCTATGGCTACACCTTC
V gene: TRBV7-2; D gene: .; J gene: TRBJ2-1; clone size: once; CDR3 protein: CASSLESGSYNEQFF; CDR3 DNA: TGTGCCAGCAGCTTAGAGTCGGGGTCCTACAATGAGCAGTTCTTC
V gene: TRBV11-2; D gene: TRBD1; J gene: TRBJ2-2; clone size: .; CDR3 protein: CASSLGVGTVVTGELFF; CDR3 DNA: TGTGCCAGCAGCTTAGGGGTTGGGACAGTAGTCACCGGGGAGCTGTTTTTT
V gene: TRBV5-3; D gene: .; J gene: TRBJ2-7; clone size: .; CDR3 protein: CARSSGVYEQYF; CDR3 DNA: TGTGCCAGAAGCTCGGGGGTTTACGAGCAGTACTTC
V gene: TRBV5-1; D gene: TRBD1; J gene: TRBJ2-1; clone size: .; CDR3 protein: CASSLFPGQGADEQFF; CDR3 DNA: TGCGCCAGCAGCTTGTTTCCGGGACAGGGGGCAGATGAGCAGTTCTTC
V gene: TRBV10-3; D gene: TRBD1; J gene: TRBJ1-3; clone size: .; CDR3 protein: CAISDSGQSSGNTIYF; CDR3 DNA: TGTGCCATCAGTGACTCGGGACAGAGCTCTGGAAACACCATATATTTT
V gene: TRBV14; D gene: TRBD2; J gene: TRBJ2-7; clone size: .; CDR3 protein: CASSPQTRASGRAYEQYF; CDR3 DNA: TGTGCCAGCAGCCCCCAAACCAGGGCTAGCGGGAGGGCTTACGAGCAGTACTTC
V gene: TRBV28; D gene: .; J gene: TRBJ2-7; clone size: .; CDR3 protein: CASSLGYRVARTYEQYF; CDR3 DNA: TGTGCCAGCAGTTTAGGATACAGAGTGGCAAGGACCTACGAGCAGTACTTC
V gene: TRBV28; D gene: .; J gene: TRBJ1-2; clone size: few; CDR3 protein: CASSRNKEAYTF; CDR3 DNA: TGTGCCAGCAGTCGGAACAAGGAGGCCTACACCTTC
V gene: TRBV7-8; D gene: TRBD1; J gene: TRBJ1-4; clone size: .; CDR3 protein: CASSLRGPHNEKLFF; CDR3 DNA: TGTGCCAGCAGCTTAAGGGGGCCACATAATGAAAAACTGTTTTTT
V gene: TRBV6-5; D gene: TRBD2; J gene: TRBJ2-5; clone size: few; CDR3 protein: CATGARGGWVETQYF; CDR3 DNA: TGTGCCACCGGGGCCCGGGGGGGATGGGTGGAGACCCAGTACTTC
V gene: TRBV5-1; D gene: .; J gene: TRBJ1-2; clone size: .; CDR3 protein: CASSLGDTNYGYTF; CDR3 DNA: TGCGCCAGCAGCTTGGGGGACACTAACTATGGCTACACCTTC
V gene: TRBV5-5; D gene: .; J gene: TRBJ1-2; clone size: few; CDR3 protein: CASSLVQGHGYTF; CDR3 DNA: TGTGCCAGCAGCTTGGTTCAGGGGCATGGCTACACCTTC
V gene: TRBV12-3/TRBV12-4; D gene: .; J gene: TRBJ2-5; clone size: .; CDR3 protein: CASSPTQETQYF; CDR3 DNA: TGTGCCAGCAGTCCGACTCAAGAGACCCAGTACTTC
V gene: TRBV27; D gene: TRBD1; J gene: TRBJ2-7; clone size: .; CDR3 protein: CASSWLTGGSPYEQYF; CDR3 DNA: TGTGCCAGCAGTTGGTTGACAGGGGGCAGCCCATACGAGCAGTACTTC
V gene: TRBV4-3; D gene: .; J gene: TRBJ2-7; clone size: .; CDR3 protein: CASSQENSGYEQYF; CDR3 DNA: TGCGCCAGCAGCCAAGAGAATAGCGGCTACGAGCAGTACTTC
V gene: TRBV5-6; D gene: TRBD1; J gene: TRBJ2-7; clone size: .; CDR3 protein: CASSHSTGSEQYF; CDR3 DNA: TGTGCCAGCAGCCATTCGACAGGGTCCGAGCAGTACTTC
V gene: TRBV5-1; D gene: TRBD2; J gene: TRBJ2-7; clone size: .; CDR3 protein: CASSWSFTSGGSSYEQYF; CDR3 DNA: TGCGCCAGCAGCTGGTCCTTCACTAGCGGGGGGAGCTCCTACGAGCAGTACTTC
V gene: TRBV14; D gene: TRBD2; J gene: TRBJ2-1; clone size: .; CDR3 protein: CASSQSLADPYNEQFF; CDR3 DNA: TGTGCCAGCAGCCAATCGCTAGCGGACCCCTACAATGAGCAGTTCTTC
V gene: TRBV7-9; D gene: .; J gene: TRBJ2-1; clone size: .; CDR3 protein: CASSLHSSYNEQFF; CDR3 DNA: TGTGCCAGCAGCTTACACAGCTCCTACAATGAGCAGTTCTTC
V gene: TRBV28; D gene: TRBD1; J gene: TRBJ1-4; clone size: once; CDR3 protein: CASSLSGTGSYEKLFF; CDR3 DNA: TGTGCCAGCAGTTTATCAGGGACAGGGTCCTATGAAAAACTGTTTTTT
V gene: TRBV6-5; D gene: TRBD1; J gene: TRBJ1-2; clone size: .; CDR3 protein: CASSYSGQGDGYTF; CDR3 DNA: TGTGCCAGCAGTTACTCGGGACAGGGGGATGGCTACACCTTC
V gene: TRBV7-8; D gene: .; J gene: TRBJ1-3; clone size: .; CDR3 protein: CASSLAPGGSGNTIYF; CDR3 DNA: TGTGCCAGCAGCTTAGCGCCGGGGGGCTCTGGAAACACCATATATTTT
V gene: TRBV5-3; D gene: .; J gene: TRBJ1-4; clone size: .; CDR3 protein: CARSLLGRAKLFF; CDR3 DNA: TGTGCCAGAAGCTTGTTAGGGCGGGCAAAACTGTTTTTT
V gene: TRBV4-3; D gene: .; J gene: TRBJ2-3; clone size: .; CDR3 protein: CASRKTSTDTQYF; CDR3 DNA: TGCGCCAGCAGAAAGACTAGCACAGATACGCAGTATTTT
V gene: TRBV3-1/TRBV3-2; D gene: TRBD2; J gene: TRBJ2-1; clone size: .; CDR3 protein: CASSQDLAGGPSYNEQFF; CDR3 DNA: TGTGCCAGCAGCCAAGATCTAGCGGGGGGCCCGTCCTACAATGAGCAGTTCTTC
V gene: TRBV28; D gene: .; J gene: TRBJ2-5; clone size: few; CDR3 protein: CASIRDGPRYQETQYF; CDR3 DNA: TGTGCCAGCATTCGGGATGGCCCCCGGTACCAAGAGACCCAGTACTTC
V gene: TRBV20-1; D gene: .; J gene: TRBJ2-7; clone size: .; CDR3 protein: CSAVQGSEQYF; CDR3 DNA: TGCAGTGCTGTCCAGGGTAGCGAGCAGTACTTC
V gene: TRBV5-1; D gene: TRBD1; J gene: TRBJ1-2; clone size: .; CDR3 protein: CASSLAGQGYDGYTF; CDR3 DNA: TGCGCCAGCAGCTTGGCGGGACAGGGATACGATGGCTACACCTTC
V gene: TRBV28; D gene: .; J gene: TRBJ2-7; clone size: .; CDR3 protein: CASSFRGASEQYF; CDR3 DNA: TGTGCCAGCAGTTTCCGTGGGGCTTCCGAGCAGTACTTC
V gene: TRBV4-1; D gene: TRBD2; J gene: TRBJ2-3; clone size: few; CDR3 protein: CASTQRLAVRTDTQYF; CDR3 DNA: TGCGCCAGCACCCAACGACTAGCTGTTCGCACAGATACGCAGTATTTT
V gene: TRBV7-9; D gene: .; J gene: TRBJ1-1; clone size: .; CDR3 protein: CASSWGETNTEAFF; CDR3 DNA: TGTGCCAGCAGCTGGGGGGAGACGAACACTGAAGCTTTCTTT
V gene: TRBV6-1; D gene: .; J gene: TRBJ2-7; clone size: .; CDR3 protein: CASSEAQVYEQYF; CDR3 DNA: TGTGCCAGCAGTGAAGCGCAGGTTTACGAGCAGTACTTC
V gene: TRBV15; D gene: .; J gene: TRBJ1-3; clone size: .; CDR3 protein: CATSRDPTGRGGNTIYF; CDR3 DNA: TGTGCCACCAGCAGAGATCCCACAGGGCGAGGTGGAAACACCATATATTTT
V gene: TRBV6-5; D gene: TRBD2; J gene: TRBJ2-3; clone size: .; CDR3 protein: CASSRVGGASDTQYF; CDR3 DNA: TGTGCCAGCAGTAGAGTCGGGGGGGCCTCGGATACGCAGTATTTT
V gene: TRBV7-2; D gene: TRBD1; J gene: TRBJ1-4; clone size: .; CDR3 protein: CASSPDRDRGLKLFF; CDR3 DNA: TGTGCCAGCAGCCCAGACCGGGACAGGGGGCTTAAACTGTTTTTT
V gene: TRBV6-4; D gene: TRBD2; J gene: TRBJ2-7; clone size: .; CDR3 protein: CASHNRSGRAIGEQYF; CDR3 DNA: TGTGCCAGCCACAACCGGAGCGGGAGGGCCATAGGCGAGCAGTACTTC
V gene: TRBV9; D gene: TRBD1; J gene: TRBJ1-3; clone size: .; CDR3 protein: CASSGRQGSGNTIYF; CDR3 DNA: TGTGCCAGCAGCGGTAGACAGGGATCAGGAAACACCATATATTTT
V gene: TRBV7-2; D gene: .; J gene: TRBJ2-5; clone size: .; CDR3 protein: CASSALYTKETQYF; CDR3 DNA: TGTGCCAGCAGCGCTCTGTACACAAAAGAGACCCAGTACTTC
V gene: TRBV28; D gene: TRBD1; J gene: TRBJ1-1; clone size: .; CDR3 protein: CASSRTGLPNTEAFF; CDR3 DNA: TGTGCCAGCAGTCGGACAGGGCTACCGAACACTGAAGCTTTCTTT
V gene: TRBV4-3; D gene: TRBD2; J gene: TRBJ2-2; clone size: .; CDR3 protein: CASSQVGLGNTGELFF; CDR3 DNA: TGCGCCAGCAGCCAAGTGGGACTAGGAAACACCGGGGAGCTGTTTTTT
V gene: TRBV6-1; D gene: .; J gene: TRBJ2-5; clone size: .; CDR3 protein: CASSESGSSSQETQYF; CDR3 DNA: TGTGCCAGCAGTGAAAGCGGAAGCAGCTCCCAAGAGACCCAGTACTTC
V gene: TRBV4-2; D gene: .; J gene: TRBJ1-3; clone size: .; CDR3 protein: CASSQERVDAVNSGNTIYF; CDR3 DNA: TGTGCCAGCAGCCAAGAGAGGGTAGACGCGGTTAACTCTGGAAACACCATATATTTT